This T cell receptor beta chain comes out of a study of human T cells and chemical hapten exposure. The wider study: Sensitization employed 2% DPC on about 2 cm by about 2 cm of upper inner arm skin.

The CDR3 has 16 amino acids. Germline values: CDR1 SGHAT, CDR2 FQNNGV. Trimming removed 5 bases from V and 2 bases from J; junction bases left unmatched: 8. Only a few counts were recorded for this clonotype. The antigen is unknown. Time point of the sample: patch test 1, 2 weeks after DPC sensitization. Treatment specified: therapeutic diphenylcyclopropenone sensitization with weekly scalp DPC. TCRdb re-called the RACE reads through MiXCR, storing one row per CDR3 protein. The data contain 380,000 or so distinct CDR3 sequences, 4% to 5.5% of them singletons. Study-level results: Relative to control repertoires, expanded TCRs gave rise to significantly more large CDR3 similarity clusters. Counts of TCRs above 1 in 1000 frequency stayed unchanged with DPC sensitization.

The J gene is TRBJ2-3, the V gene TRBV11-2; 9 bases map to TRBD2. The receptor's source is a woman between 45 and 65 years old with alopecia areata. Some clones in this sample may be carry-over from other donors' samples. Sample: whole blood, taken in connection with sensitization to the hapten diphenylcyclopropenone (DPC). The CDR3 coding sequence is TGTGCCAGCAGCCGACCTAGCGGGATCTCCACAGATACGCAGTATTTT. It translates to CASSRPSGISTDTQYF.